This TCR beta chain was sequenced during a study of CD8+ T cells in alopecia areata. cDNA serving as the sequencing template came from extracted, reverse transcribed RNA. Some clones are missing from TCRdb's copy, which holds only in-frame ones; the method was immunoSEQ multiplex PCR. The table shows roughly 130,000 clones, with 45% to 65% occurring only once. Per the germline V gene, CDR1 is MNHGY and CDR2 is SAAAGT. The CDR3 runs 14 residues. V was clipped by 6 bases and J by 6 bases; unmatched bases: 9. This clone was picked up a small number of times. The sequence was collected from a human donor with alopecia areata. The V and J genes are TRBV6-8 and TRBJ2-7; TRBD1 aligns across 9 bases. Sequences were derived from CD4+ T cells sorted from blood, sampled at week 0. The CDR3 sequence: CASSPGQGSIEQYF. CDR3 nucleotides: TGTGCCAGCAGCCCGGGACAGGGTTCAATCGAGCAGTACTTC.